Listed here is a single T cell receptor beta chain. Its antigen remains unidentified. No base quality information exists; no much larger clone differs at one position. This sample is drawn from a study of blood T cell repertoires in COVID-19 (dated by TCRdb to 2019 to 2021). Study-level background: The collaborator samples originated in the United States, Italy and Spain and spanned the acute and convalescent phases of COVID-19. The sample metadata nearly always contained a de-identified subject ID, COVID-19 status, age in years and sex. The prospective study material was composed of cDNA or gDNA derived from T cells, B-cell-depleted T cells, or PBMCs. The repertoires were made available in a free public database intended to serve as a resource for research on the immune response to SARS-CoV-2. Where HLA class I and class II types were available, the types were taken from metadata supplied by the sample provider, not from assay-based typing. The samples were drawn from the first 160 participants of the ongoing ImmuneRACE study and from 1,254 subjects provided by 6 global collaborators. Deeply sampled blood TCRbeta repertoires from subjects exposed to, actively infected with, or recovered from COVID-19 were included in the dataset.

The CDR1 and CDR2 encoded by the germline V gene are SGHAT and FQNNGV. V sheds 1 base and J sheds 9 bases, leaving 15 bases between their ends. The CDR3 measures 14 amino acids from cysteine to phenylalanine. Of all the DNA, just the CDR3 is kept, 42 bases in frame from base 1. One collaborating source in Seattle enrolled patients while the patients were actively infected and followed the patients over time throughout the course of disease. Collaborating institutions collected whole blood in K2EDTA tubes following their own protocols. For TCRbeta analysis, collaborator samples were shipped as frozen whole blood, as isolated PBMCs, or as DNA extracted from either sample type. Study-wide conclusions, independent of this receptor: The amount of clinical and demographic metadata varied by source and participant and was provided uncurated.

The immunoSEQ Assay, a bias-controlled multiplex PCR, was used to amplify TCRbeta CDR3 regions from genomic DNA. Concerning the study's data processing: The number of nucleated cells in each sample was estimated from the amplification of reference gene primers within the assay. To quantify the absolute abundance of each unique TCRbeta CDR3 rearrangement, sequence reads were collapsed and filtered. For each sample, productive Simpson clonality was calculated as the square root of Simpson's diversity index over productive rearrangements. Sourced from immuneACCESS, this table was stored by TCRdb with only in-frame sequences that have V and J called. A share of the clones is absent; for the studies checked, an unresolved V gene accounts for under half, and the remainder has no known explanation. The D gene and trimming were derived from the DNA, and the V and J assignments and clone size from that table. The table for this sample lists hundreds of thousands of clones; less than 90% of them were counted only once. The ten top clones hold roughly 6.6% of the sample.

The sequence was obtained from a woman in her sixties or seventies with COVID-19, enrolled during active disease. Sequencing was performed on peripheral blood. The chain uses TRBV11-2 and TRBJ1-2, with no D gene named confidently. The CDR3 amino acid sequence is: CASSLGGRPESYTF. At the DNA level, the sequence is TGTGCCAGCAGCTTAGGCGGGCGGCCGGAAAGCTACACCTTC.